Below are 25 T cell receptor beta chains sequenced from a single sample in a study of cytomegalovirus exposure and HLA in healthy donors (dated by TCRdb to the late 2010s). Library prep was done by the immunoSEQ multiplex PCR assay. For the multiplex PCR, a mixture combining 60 forward primers for TCR Vbeta segments and 13 reverse primers for TCR Jbeta segments was used. TCRdb obtained this table from immuneACCESS and retained in-frame rearrangements with V and J assigned. These tables miss some clones; where compared with another copy, unresolved V genes account for less than half of the shortfall, and the remainder is unexplained. The sample table holds about 200,000 clones, of which roughly 85% were seen once. The ten largest make up more than 1.5% of the sample. Sequencing was done on a sample of PBMCs. The source is a man aged 18 to 29 in good health and CMV-seronegative.

The CDR3 DNA reads as TGTGCCAGCAGCCGGGCGGGGACTAGCAATCAGCCCCAGCATTTT. It translates to CASSRAGTSNQPQHF. The chain has TRBV2 and TRBJ1-5; maybe TRBD1 (5 bases). Trimming removed 6 bases at V and 0 bases at J, with 12 bases between. Germline CDR1 reads SNHLY; CDR2 reads FYNNEI. The CDR3 extends over 15 amino acids.

This chain links TRBV4-2 with TRBJ2-5, with a possible D match to TRBD1 (6 bases). With 1 base removed from V and 5 bases from J, the gap between germline ends came to 20 bases. The CDR3 is 17 residues long. Germline-derived CDR1 and CDR2 are LGHNA and YNFKEQ. The CDR3 loop reads CASSQVRIGTSGETQYF. For the CDR3, the DNA is TGTGCCAGCAGCCAAGTTCGTATCGGGACATCAGGCGAGACCCAGTACTTC.

The chain joins TRBV11-3 to TRBJ2-6; 8 bases fit TRBD1. In germline, CDR1 is SGHNT, CDR2 YENEEA. The V segment lost 3 bases and the J segment 2 bases; nucleotides outside the gene matches: 0. The CDR3 runs to 15 residues. CDR3 residues: CASSLTGAGANVLTF. In nucleotides, the CDR3 is TGTGCCAGCAGCTTGACAGGGGCTGGGGCCAACGTCCTGACTTTC. Full variable domain (rest looked up from reference TRBV11-3 and TRBJ2-6): EAGVVQSPRYKIIEKKQPVAFWCNPISGHNTLYWYLQNLGQGPELLIRYENEEAVDDSQLPKDRFSAERLKGVDSTLKIQPAELGDSAVYLCASSLTGAGANVLTFGAGSRLTVL.

The genes are TRBV30 and TRBJ2-7, with D uncertain. Trimming stripped 0 bases from V and 4 bases from J, with 10 bases between. Germline V CDR1 and CDR2: GTSNPN, SVGIG (reference sequence). This CDR3 spans 13 amino acids. The DNA for the CDR3 is TGTGCCTGGAGTGTACGAAGAGCGTACGAGCAGTACTTC. As protein: CAWSVRRAYEQYF.

The genes are TRBV7-6 and TRBJ1-6; no clear D gene. The germline V and J ends were trimmed by 4 bases and 7 bases, with 11 bases remaining between them. CDR3 length equals 14 residues. Germline V gives CDR1 SGHVS, CDR2 FNYEAQ. The CDR3 loop is CASSSLPRNSPLHF. CDR3 nucleotide sequence: TGTGCCAGCAGCTCGCTTCCCAGGAATTCACCCCTCCACTTT.

V and J are TRBV7-3 and TRBJ2-2, with 9 bases that match TRBD1. Germline CDR1 reads SGHTA; CDR2 reads FQGTGA. V dropped 5 bases and J dropped 4; count of bases not matched to a gene: 8. This CDR3 has 16 residues. CDR3 sequence reads: CASSPPGQGGTGELFF. The CDR3 DNA is TGTGCCAGCAGCCCACCGGGACAGGGAGGCACCGGGGAGCTGTTTTTT.

V is TRBV7-9 and J is TRBJ2-2; 7 positions agree with TRBD2. In germline, CDR1 is SEHNR, CDR2 FQNEAQ (reference sequence). V trimming: 3 bases; J trimming: 7 bases; junction bases outside the gene matches: 5. This CDR3 contains 14 residues. This chain's CDR3 is CASSFPTSIGELFF. The CDR3 nucleotides are TGTGCCAGCAGCTTTCCGACTAGCATCGGGGAGCTGTTTTTT.

This clone was seen more than once but under ten times. This chain uses TRBV2 with TRBJ2-7; TRBD2 aligns across 8 bases. The CDR3 spans 13 residues. Per germline, CDR1 SNHLY and CDR2 FYNNEI. V was clipped by 7 bases and J by 2 bases; unmatched bases: 4. The CDR3 protein is CASINGRAYEQYF. Written as DNA, the CDR3 is TGTGCCAGCATTAACGGGAGGGCCTACGAGCAGTACTTC.

This chain connects TRBV27 to TRBJ1-2; 8 bases map to TRBD1. The CDR3 is 13 residues long. The germline V gene encodes CDR1 MNHEY and CDR2 SMNVEV (reference sequence). The ends lost 4 bases at V and 2 bases at J; junction bases unmatched: 0. The CDR3 here is CASSWDRNYGYTF. The CDR3 bases are TGTGCCAGCAGTTGGGACAGGAACTATGGCTACACCTTC.

This chain links TRBV13 with TRBJ2-7, with D possibly matching TRBD2 (7 bases). The CDR3 runs 15 residues. V lost 1 base to trimming and J lost 6 bases, with 16 bases between them. The germline V gene has CDR1 PRHDT and CDR2 FYEKMQ (reference sequence). The CDR3 region is CASSLVGGGKGEQYF. The CDR3 DNA sequence: TGTGCCAGCAGCTTAGTGGGAGGGGGGAAGGGCGAGCAGTACTTC.

This chain connects TRBV28 to TRBJ1-5; D possibly corresponds to TRBD1 (5 bases). CDR3 size: 11 residues. Trimming pared 8 bases from V and 7 bases from J, leaving 9 bases between. Germline assignment: CDR1 MDHEN and CDR2 SYDVKM. CDR3 sequence: CASGRDQPQHF. CDR3 in DNA: TGTGCCAGCGGGAGGGACCAGCCCCAGCATTTT.

The chain recombines TRBV30 with TRBJ2-7, with 7 bases that match TRBD1. This CDR3 is 17 amino acids long. Germline trimming cut 0 bases from V and 2 bases from J; bases unmatched to any gene: 13. CDR1 is GTSNPN and CDR2 is SVGIG in the germline V gene (reference sequence). As DNA, the CDR3 is TGTGCCTGGAGTGTGATGAGTTTGGCAGGGGGAACCTACGAGCAGTACTTC. Protein: CAWSVMSLAGGTYEQYF.

V usage is TRBV7-9 and J usage is TRBJ1-5, with D perhaps matching TRBD1 (5 bases). The V end was cut by 4 bases, the J end by 6 bases, with 13 bases between. The germline V gene encodes CDR1 SEHNR and CDR2 FQNEAQ (reference sequence). The CDR3 is 14 residues long. The CDR3 DNA is TGTGCCAGCAGCTCCCCGGGGGAGGCTCAGCCCCAGCATTTT. The encoded protein is CASSSPGEAQPQHF.

This clone was detected once. The chain recombines TRBV4-3 with TRBJ1-2; TRBD1 aligns across 9 bases. J was trimmed by 8 bases and V by 5 bases; bases with no gene match: 9. Germline V gene lookup returns CDR1 LGHNA and CDR2 YSLEER. This CDR3 comprises 14 residues. The CDR3 nucleotides read TGCGCCAGCAGCTTCGGACAGGGGCTCCGCGGCTACACCTTC. Amino acids: CASSFGQGLRGYTF.

This clone was seen a single time. The rearrangement links TRBV5-1 to TRBJ2-5; 12 nucleotides match TRBD1. The CDR3 runs to 16 residues. CDR1 and CDR2 from the germline V gene are SGHRS and YFSETQ. Trimming took 4 bases from V and 1 from J; bases not matched to a gene: 5. The CDR3, as DNA: TGCGCCAGCAGCGGCGGGACAGGGGGCACCCAAGAGACCCAGTACTTC. Translated: CASSGGTGGTQETQYF.

The rearrangement uses TRBV2 and TRBJ2-7, with 8 bases matching TRBD2. This CDR3 region has 15 residues. V was pared by 5 bases and J by 6 bases, with 12 bases of the junction left unmatched. Germline lookup yields CDR1 SNHLY and CDR2 FYNNEI. CDR3 nucleotides: TGTGCCAGCAGTAGCCAGACAGGCGGGGGGAGCGAGCAGTACTTC. Its protein product is CASSSQTGGGSEQYF.

This sequence joins TRBV7-8 and TRBJ1-2, with D perhaps matching TRBD1 (5 bases). V dropped 2 bases and J dropped 6 bases, with 10 bases sitting between them. The length of the CDR3 is 13 residues. CDR1 SGHVS and CDR2 FQNEAQ come from the germline V gene. The CDR3 coding sequence is TGTGCCAGCAGCTTACAGGGCTCCGATGGCTACACCTTC. It translates to CASSLQGSDGYTF.

The chain carries TRBV6-5 and TRBJ1-1, with 7 bases lining up with TRBD1. CDR3 length: 15 amino acids. The V segment lost 6 bases and the J segment 8 bases; nucleotides outside the gene matches: 15. From germline, CDR1 is MNHEY and CDR2 SVGAGI. CDR3 sequence (DNA): TGTGCCAGCAGCGTCAGTGTAGGGGGCGCATGGGAAGCTTTCTTT. Translated: CASSVSVGGAWEAFF.

The J gene is TRBJ1-2, the V gene TRBV11-3; 9 bases match TRBD1. J gave up 5 bases and V 5 bases, and 6 bases lay outside the gene matches. The CDR3 spans 14 residues. Germline loops: CDR1 SGHNT, CDR2 YENEEA. The CDR3 DNA sequence: TGTGCCAGCAGCCAAACCGGGACAGGGTATGGCTACACCTTC. Amino acid sequence: CASSQTGTGYGYTF.

The rearrangement uses TRBV7-9 and TRBJ2-3; a possible D gene is TRBD2 (6 bases). Germline CDR1 reads SEHNR; CDR2 reads FQNEAQ (reference sequence). Trimming removed 2 bases at V and 4 bases at J, with 22 bases between. This CDR3 contains 18 residues. In DNA, the CDR3 is TGTGCCAGCAGCTTACCCCTGATGGCGGGGTGGCAGGCAGATACGCAGTATTTT. Its translation is CASSLPLMAGWQADTQYF.

The V and J genes are TRBV10-2 and TRBJ2-3; 8 bases are shared with TRBD2. Per the germline V gene, CDR1 is WSHSY and CDR2 is SAAADI. V lost 4 bases and J lost 2; bases outside the gene matches: 8. The CDR3 length is 16 residues. The CDR3 loop reads CASSGSGGFHTDTQYF. CDR3 in DNA: TGCGCCAGCAGTGGCTCGGGGGGGTTTCACACAGATACGCAGTATTTT.

The chain carries TRBV6-5 and TRBJ2-5, with TRBD1 matching 7 bases. Germline V gene sequence: CDR1 MNHEY, CDR2 SVGAGI. The CDR3 extends over 15 amino acids. V was clipped by 5 bases and J by 1 base; unmatched bases: 7. The CDR3 nucleotides read TGTGCCAGCAGTCCCTCTAGGGACAGCCAAGAGACCCAGTACTTC. Amino acids: CASSPSRDSQETQYF.

This rearrangement joins TRBV4-3 to TRBJ1-4; D not certain. V was clipped by 0 bases and J by 0 bases, with 8 bases between them. Per the germline V gene, CDR1 is LGHNA and CDR2 is YSLEER. The length of the CDR3 is 16 residues. The CDR3: CASSQDPLSTNEKLFF. The CDR3 DNA is TGCGCCAGCAGCCAAGATCCACTTTCAACTAATGAAAAACTGTTTTTT.

In this sample, this clone turned up once. The chain recombines TRBV28 with TRBJ2-7, with 13 bases identical to TRBD2. CDR1 is MDHEN, CDR2 SYDVKM, per germline. The CDR3 is 14 residues long. V dropped 8 bases and J dropped 3; count of bases not matched to a gene: 4. The CDR3 DNA follows: TGTGCCAGCGCCGGACTAGCGGGGGACTACGAGCAGTACTTC. Its translation: CASAGLAGDYEQYF. Complete variable domain (other parts from reference TRBV28 and TRBJ2-7): DVKVTQSSRYLVKRTGEKVFLECVQDMDHENMFWYRQDPGLGLRLIYFSYDVKMKEKGDIPEGYSVSREKKERFSLILESASTNQTSMYLCASAGLAGDYEQYFGPGTRLTVT.

This chain connects TRBV11-3 to TRBJ2-3; D is undetermined. Germline values: CDR1 SGHNT, CDR2 YENEEA. The CDR3 sequence is 14 residues long. V was clipped by 1 base and J by 1 base, with 6 bases between them. The CDR3 DNA follows: TGTGCCAGCAGCTTAGGACGGGGCACAGATACGCAGTATTTT. This gives the protein CASSLGRGTDTQYF.